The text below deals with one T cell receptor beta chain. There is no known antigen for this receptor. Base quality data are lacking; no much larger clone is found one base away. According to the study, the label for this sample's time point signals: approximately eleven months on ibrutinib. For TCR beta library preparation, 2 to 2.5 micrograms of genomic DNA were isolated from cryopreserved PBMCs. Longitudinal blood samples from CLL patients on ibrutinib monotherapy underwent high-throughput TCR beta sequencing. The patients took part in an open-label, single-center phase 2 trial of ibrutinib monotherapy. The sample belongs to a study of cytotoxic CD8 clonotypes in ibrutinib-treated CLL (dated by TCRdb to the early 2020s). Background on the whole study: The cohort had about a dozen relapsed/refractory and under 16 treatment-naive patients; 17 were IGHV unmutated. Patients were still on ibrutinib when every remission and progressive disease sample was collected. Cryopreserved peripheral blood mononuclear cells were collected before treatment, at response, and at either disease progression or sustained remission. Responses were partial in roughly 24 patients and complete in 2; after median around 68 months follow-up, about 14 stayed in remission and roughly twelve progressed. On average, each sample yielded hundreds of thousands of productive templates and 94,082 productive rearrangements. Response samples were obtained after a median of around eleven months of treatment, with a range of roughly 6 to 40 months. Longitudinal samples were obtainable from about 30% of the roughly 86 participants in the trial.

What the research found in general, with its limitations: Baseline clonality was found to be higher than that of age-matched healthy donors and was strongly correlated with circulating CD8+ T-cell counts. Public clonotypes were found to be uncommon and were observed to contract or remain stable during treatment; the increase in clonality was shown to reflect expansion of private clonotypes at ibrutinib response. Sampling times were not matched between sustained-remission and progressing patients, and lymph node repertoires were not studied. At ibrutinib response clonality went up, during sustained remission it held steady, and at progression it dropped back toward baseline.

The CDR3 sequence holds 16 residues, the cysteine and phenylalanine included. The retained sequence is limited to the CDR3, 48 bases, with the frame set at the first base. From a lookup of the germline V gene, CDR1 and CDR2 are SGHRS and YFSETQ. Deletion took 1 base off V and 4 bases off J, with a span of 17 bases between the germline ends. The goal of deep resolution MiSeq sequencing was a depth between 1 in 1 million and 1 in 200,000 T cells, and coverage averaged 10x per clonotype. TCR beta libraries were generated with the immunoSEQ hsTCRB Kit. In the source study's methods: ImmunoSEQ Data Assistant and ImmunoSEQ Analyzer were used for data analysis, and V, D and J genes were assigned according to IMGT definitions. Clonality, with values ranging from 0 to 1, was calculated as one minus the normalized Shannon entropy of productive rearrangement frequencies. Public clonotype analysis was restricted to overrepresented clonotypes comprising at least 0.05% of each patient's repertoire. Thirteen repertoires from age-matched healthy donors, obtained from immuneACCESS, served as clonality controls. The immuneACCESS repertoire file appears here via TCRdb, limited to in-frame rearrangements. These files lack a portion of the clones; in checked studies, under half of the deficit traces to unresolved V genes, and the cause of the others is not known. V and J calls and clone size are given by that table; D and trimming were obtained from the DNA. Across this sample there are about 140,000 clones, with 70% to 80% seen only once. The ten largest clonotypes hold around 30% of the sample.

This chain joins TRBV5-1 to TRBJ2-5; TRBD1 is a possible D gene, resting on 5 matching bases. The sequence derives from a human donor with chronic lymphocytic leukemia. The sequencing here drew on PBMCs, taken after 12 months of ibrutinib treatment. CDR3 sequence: CASSLYLGATGETQYF. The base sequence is TGCGCCAGCAGCTTGTATCTAGGGGCGACGGGAGAGACCCAGTACTTC.